These 16 T cell receptor beta chains were sequenced from one sample in a study of T cell clones after liver transplantation. Produced via immunoSEQ multiplex PCR; TCRdb's table is partial and in-frame only. Here the sample spans about 74,000 clones, 75% to 90% being singletons. The starting material was CD4+ T cells from blood, obtained before liver transplant. These receptor sequences come from a human donor who received a liver transplant.

The CDR3 DNA follows: TGCGCCAGCAGCTCCGACCCACAGGGCTTGAACACTGAAGCTTTCTTT. The encoded protein is CASSSDPQGLNTEAFF. The chain employs TRBV5-1 and TRBJ1-1; D is perhaps TRBD1 (6 bases). V lost 3 bases, J lost 0 bases, and 15 bases lay in between. CDR3 size: 16 residues. From germline, CDR1 is SGHRS and CDR2 YFSETQ.

The chain is built from TRBV11-2 and TRBJ2-7, with D possibly matching TRBD1 (6 bases). The CDR3 is 14 amino acids. Germline loops: CDR1 SGHAT, CDR2 FQNNGV. Trimming removed 4 bases at V and 6 bases at J, with 16 bases between. Written as DNA, the CDR3 is TGTGCCAGCAGCTCCAGGGTCACAGGGCTCGAGCAGTACTTC. Translated, it gives CASSSRVTGLEQYF.

This rearrangement joins TRBV5-4 to TRBJ1-2; D unclear. V was cut by 4 bases and J by 2 bases, with 12 bases left in between. The V gene's germline CDR1 is SGHNT and CDR2 YYREEE (reference sequence). There are 14 residues in the CDR3. The CDR3 nucleotides read TGTGCCAGCAGCGGCCCACGCACAAACTATGGCTACACCTTC. This codes for CASSGPRTNYGYTF.

This chain uses TRBV12-2 with TRBJ2-1; the table names TRBD2, a call not compared with the DNA. TRBV12-2 is described as a pseudogene. This CDR3 has 17 amino acids. CDR3 region: CASRFYSGRALMGEQFF. The CDR3 DNA reads as TGTGCAAGTCGCTTTTATAGCGGGAGGGCCCTGATGGGGGAGCAGTTCTTC.

This clone occurred a few times. The junction departs from the called germline gene at one end, perhaps through a read error. The genes are TRBV2 and TRBJ1-3; tentatively, D is TRBD1 (5 bases). The CDR3 loop spans 12 amino acids. Per the germline V gene, CDR1 is SNHLY and CDR2 is FYNNEI. CDR3 region: CASIGTGSGLHF. CDR3 DNA: TGTGCCAGCATCGGGACCGGGAGTGGGTTGCATTTT.

The chain links TRBV5-4 to TRBJ2-7; no clear D gene. The CDR3 sequence is 13 residues long. Germline CDR1 and CDR2: SGHNT and YYREEE (reference sequence). Trimming shortened V by 0 bases and J by 0 bases, and 4 bases separated the two germline ends. CDR3 sequence (DNA): TGTGCCAGCAGCTTGGAGGTCTCCTACGAGCAGTACTTC. Residues: CASSLEVSYEQYF.

V and J are TRBV19 and TRBJ1-5; no firm D call. V lost 7 bases to trimming and J lost 4 bases, with 14 bases between them. CDR3 length: 14 residues. Germline loops: CDR1 LNHDA, CDR2 SQIVND (reference sequence). The CDR3 nucleotides are TGTGCCAGTAAAGCGCATCCGATAAATCAGCCCCAGCATTTT. This gives the protein CASKAHPINQPQHF.

Only one count was recorded for this clone. The chain couples TRBV2 to TRBJ1-1; no firm D call. V was clipped by 4 bases and J by 4 bases, with 7 bases between them. The CDR3 covers 12 residues. CDR1 is SNHLY, CDR2 FYNNEI, per germline. CDR3 protein: CASSGGVTEAFF. In DNA, the CDR3 is TGTGCCAGCAGTGGAGGTGTCACTGAAGCTTTCTTT.

The chain carries TRBV6-6 and TRBJ1-4; no clear D gene. Trimming left V 2 bases short and J 10 bases short, with 17 bases between. This CDR3 contains 15 residues. From germline, CDR1 is MNHNY and CDR2 SVGAGI (reference sequence). CDR3 coding DNA: TGTGCCAGCAGTTACGGGGAAACCCGGGTATCAAAACTGTTTTTT. Residues: CASSYGETRVSKLFF.

This clone was observed a few times. This sequence joins TRBV21-1 and TRBJ2-4; the table assigns TRBD1, which was not confirmed against the DNA. TRBV21-1 is a pseudogene segment. This CDR3 region has 16 residues. The CDR3 DNA reads as TGTGCCAGCAGCCCACCACAGGGGGCGACCAAAAACATTCAGTACTTC. Its protein is CASSPPQGATKNIQYF.

The chain is built from TRBV9 and TRBJ1-3; D remains ambiguous. The CDR3 is 13 amino acids. The V gene's germline CDR1 is SGDLS and CDR2 YYNGEE. Trimming pared 5 bases from V and 4 bases from J, leaving 10 bases between. As DNA, the CDR3 is TGTGCCAGCAGTGGTAGGGCGGGAAACACCATATATTTT. This codes for CASSGRAGNTIYF.

The gene calls are TRBV15 and TRBJ2-7; D is unclear. Trimming took off 6 bases at V and 6 bases at J, with 9 bases between the two ends. Looked up from germline, CDR1 is LNHNV and CDR2 is YYDKDF (reference sequence). The CDR3 contains 11 residues. The CDR3 loop is CATRGLGEQYF. DNA of the CDR3: TGTGCCACCAGGGGTCTGGGCGAGCAGTACTTC.

V usage is TRBV19 and J usage is TRBJ1-2, with D maybe TRBD1 (5 bases). V dropped 3 bases and J dropped 7 bases, with 12 bases sitting between them. The CDR3 extends over 13 amino acids. Germline V CDR1 and CDR2: LNHDA, SQIVND (reference sequence). The CDR3 DNA sequence: TGTGCCAGTAGTATTGGGGGTATTGCTGGCTACACCTTC. The encoded protein is CASSIGGIAGYTF.

This clone has a single count. The V gene is TRBV27, the J gene TRBJ2-6; D may be TRBD1 (6 bases). The V and J ends lost 4 bases and 2 bases respectively, with 9 bases between them. In germline, CDR1 is MNHEY, CDR2 SMNVEV (reference sequence). The CDR3 consists of 15 residues. The CDR3 DNA follows: TGTGCCAGCAGTTACAGGGTTACTGGGGCCAACGTCCTGACTTTC. This codes for CASSYRVTGANVLTF.

This clone was observed a single time. The V gene is TRBV6-1, the J gene TRBJ1-4; D might be TRBD1 (5 bases). The germline CDR1 and CDR2 sequences are MNHNS and SASEGT. V was shortened by 7 bases and J by 3 bases, with 15 bases between the two germline ends. This CDR3 is built from 15 residues. The CDR3 region has the DNA TGTGCCAGCACCCACAGGAAGTCGGCTAATGAAAAACTGTTTTTT. Translated, it gives CASTHRKSANEKLFF.

This clone was recorded a few times. This chain uses TRBV30 with TRBJ1-2, with D unclear. The CDR3 has 14 amino acids. Germline CDR1 GTSNPN, CDR2 SVGIG (reference sequence). Trimming cost V 1 base and J 8 bases, with 17 bases left between them. The CDR3: CAWSGTDLRGGYTF. CDR3 coding DNA: TGTGCCTGGAGTGGGACGGACCTCAGAGGGGGCTACACCTTC.